The next 31 T cell receptor beta chains were all read from a single sample in a study of regulatory T cells in long-lasting Graves disease. CDR3 regions were amplified by Arm-PCR using iRepertoire HTBI primers to build TCR beta libraries. Using its own MiXCR run on the multiplex PCR reads, TCRdb lists one record per CDR3 protein. The sample lists under 450,000 distinct CDR3 sequences; roughly 24% were seen once. Regarding time point: persistent/refractory GD, antithyroid drugs over 5 years with positive TRAb. Extracted RNA from PBMCs served as the source of the TCR library. Source: peripheral blood mononuclear cells (PBMCs), taken when the disease was refractory, from a patient treated with antithyroid drugs. Receptors were obtained from a woman aged 40-49 years with Graves disease.

This clonotype was counted ten times or more. The J gene is TRBJ2-7, the V gene TRBV2; the match to TRBD1 covers 8 bases. Germline lookup yields CDR1 SNHLY and CDR2 FYNNEI. Unmatched junction bases numbered 17, after V lost 6 bases and J lost 1 base. The CDR3 extends over 18 amino acids. The DNA for the CDR3 is TGTGCCAGCAGCCGAAAAGGGAATAGACAGGGGAAATCCTACGAGCAGTACTTC. This encodes CASSRKGNRQGKSYEQYF.

This clonotype has at least ten counts. The chain employs TRBV20-1 and TRBJ2-7; D gene unclear. V was cut by 5 bases and J by 0 bases, with 14 bases left in between. CDR3 length: 14 residues. From germline, CDR1 is DFQATT and CDR2 SNEGSKA (reference sequence). CDR3 nucleotide sequence: TGCAGTGCTCCCCTTCGGTTTAGCTCCTACGAGCAGTACTTC. Its protein product is CSAPLRFSSYEQYF.

At least ten counts were recorded for this clonotype. The rearrangement joins TRBV5-5 to TRBJ2-6, with D perhaps TRBD1 (6 bases). CDR1 SGHKS and CDR2 YYEKEE come from the germline V gene (reference sequence). V was clipped by 2 bases and J by 0 bases, with 18 bases between them. The CDR3 contains 19 residues. Written as DNA, the CDR3 is TGTGCCAGCAGCTTAGGATACAGGGTCGAGGACTCTGGGGCCAACGTCCTGACTTTC. It translates to CASSLGYRVEDSGANVLTF.

This chain joins TRBV4-1 and TRBJ2-7; TRBD1 is a possible D gene (5 bases). The CDR3 is 15 amino acids. CDR1 is MGHRA and CDR2 is YSYEKL in the germline V gene. V lost 0 bases, J lost 3 bases, and 12 bases lay in between. The CDR3 region has the DNA TGCGCCAGCAGCCAAGATATTCAGGGAAACTACGAGCAGTACTTC. It encodes CASSQDIQGNYEQYF.

This rearrangement joins TRBV5-6 to TRBJ2-7; the D gene could be TRBD1 or TRBD2 (5 bases each). This CDR3 comprises 11 residues. Germline V lookup: CDR1 SGHDT, CDR2 YYEEEE. The V and J ends lost 4 bases and 7 bases respectively, with 9 bases between them. CDR3 protein: CASSLWGEQYF. Written as DNA, the CDR3 is TGTGCCAGCAGCCTGTGGGGGGAGCAGTACTTC. The full variable domain, with the rest looked up from reference TRBV5-6 and TRBJ2-7, is DAGVTQSPTHLIKTRGQQVTLRCSPKSGHDTVSWYQQALGQGPQFIFQYYEEEERQRGNFPDRFSGHQFPNYSSELNVNALLLGDSALYLCASSLWGEQYFGPGTRLTVT.

This clonotype was seen many times. The chain carries TRBV29-1 and TRBJ1-1; the D is unclear. CDR3 size: 13 residues. Germline CDR1 SQVTM, CDR2 ANQGSEA. Deletions cut 6 bases from V and 5 bases from J, with 16 bases between. The CDR3 sequence: CSVERVEMTEAFF. CDR3 DNA: TGCAGCGTGGAGAGGGTGGAGATGACTGAAGCTTTCTTT.

The rearrangement links TRBV12-3 or TRBV12-4 to TRBJ2-3; TRBD2 matches 10 bases. This CDR3 is 19 amino acids long. V was pared by 2 bases and J by 0 bases, with 11 bases of the junction left unmatched. The CDR3 region is CASSLWGAGGPPSTDTQYF. CDR3 bases: TGTGCCAGCAGTTTATGGGGAGCGGGAGGGCCCCCAAGCACAGATACGCAGTATTTT.

Only a few counts were recorded for this clonotype. The chain couples TRBV24-1 to TRBJ2-7; D call uncertain. Germline CDR1 is KGHDR and CDR2 is SFDVKD. The V end lost 6 bases, the J end lost 4 bases, and 15 bases lay between the germline ends. CDR3 length: 14 amino acids. CDR3 region: CATSSQTEAYEQYF. For the CDR3, the DNA is TGTGCCACCAGTTCACAGACCGAAGCTTACGAGCAGTACTTC.

This clonotype was observed at least ten times. V gene TRBV5-1 combines with J gene TRBJ2-7, with 9 bases lining up with TRBD1. The V gene end was trimmed by 3 bases and the J gene end by 4 bases; junction bases not matched to a gene: 5. The CDR3 covers 14 residues. Germline V CDR1 and CDR2: SGHRS, YFSETQ. CDR3 amino acids: CASSSQGAIYEQYF. CDR3 bases: TGCGCCAGCAGCTCACAGGGGGCGATATACGAGCAGTACTTC.

The rearrangement links TRBV5-6 to TRBJ2-7; D is possibly TRBD1 (6 bases). CDR1 and CDR2 (germline): SGHDT, YYEEEE. This CDR3 comprises 14 residues. With 6 bases removed from V and 4 bases from J, the gap between germline ends came to 17 bases. The DNA of the CDR3 is TGTGCCAGCAACTTAGGGACAAACCTATACGAGCAGTACTTC. This codes for CASNLGTNLYEQYF.

Concerning this clonotype: The junction and the germline gene differ at one end; a read error may be behind it. The V gene is TRBV9, the J gene TRBJ2-7; D gene unclear. The CDR3 has 12 residues. CDR1 SGDLS and CDR2 YYNGEE come from the germline V gene. CDR3 loop: CASSLGPYGQYF. The CDR3 DNA reads as TGTGCCAGCAGTTTAGGACCCTACGGGCAGTACTTC. Based on the CDR3 plus reference TRBV9 and TRBJ2-7, the full variable domain is DSGVTQTPKHLITATGQRVTLRCSPRSGDLSVYWYQQSLDQGLQFLIQYYNGEERAKGNILERFSAQQFPDLHSELNLSSLELGDSALYFCASSLGPYGQYFGPGTRLTVT.

J is TRBJ1-2 and V is TRBV24-1, with 9 bases that match TRBD1. The V segment lost 3 bases and the J segment 6 bases; nucleotides outside the gene matches: 7. The CDR3 loop spans 15 amino acids. Looked up from germline, CDR1 is KGHDR and CDR2 is SFDVKD. The CDR3 sequence is CATSDQQGAVHGYTF. The CDR3 region has the DNA TGTGCCACCAGTGATCAACAGGGGGCCGTACATGGCTACACCTTC.

Turning to this clonotype: Since a much larger clone is just one base distant, this may be a read error. The CDR3 protein is CASSEGQEVSYEQYF. CDR3 bases: TGTGCCAGCAGTGAGGGACAGGAGGTTTCCTACGAGCAGTACTTC. The V call is TRBV6-1, the J call TRBJ2-7; 8 bases line up with TRBD1. The CDR3 consists of 15 residues. J lost 1 base, V lost 3 bases, and 5 bases had no gene match. The germline CDR1 and CDR2 sequences are MNHNS and SASEGT.

This clonotype appeared many times. At one boundary the junction diverges from the germline segment, which might be a read error. The V call is TRBV7-7, the J call TRBJ2-5, with 13 positions matching TRBD2. The germline V gene encodes CDR1 SSHAT and CDR2 FNYEAQ (reference sequence). The CDR3 is 18 residues long. Here the CDR3 reads CASSPSGLAGLYQETQYF. CDR3 DNA: TGTGCTAGCAGCCCCTCGGGACTAGCGGGACTGTACCAAGAGACCCAGTACTTC.

This clonotype has a count of ten or more. V and J are TRBV5-1 and TRBJ2-3; 9 bases agree with TRBD2. The CDR3 is 16 amino acids. Per the germline V gene, CDR1 is SGHRS and CDR2 is YFSETQ. V dropped 7 bases and J dropped 5; count of bases not matched to a gene: 14. CDR3 nucleotide sequence: TGCGCCAGCTCCATACCGTTTGCGGGAGGGGAAGATACGCAGTATTTT. It codes for CASSIPFAGGEDTQYF.

This sequence joins TRBV25-1 and TRBJ2-7; TRBD2 agrees at 8 bases. This CDR3 has 15 amino acids. Losses at the gene ends were 5 bases for V and 4 bases for J; bases not matched to a gene: 10. Germline CDR1 and CDR2: MGHDK and SYGVNS. DNA of the CDR3: TGTGCCAGCAGTCCGAGACTAGCGTGGAGTTACGAGCAGTACTTC. This encodes CASSPRLAWSYEQYF.

This clonotype was counted only a few times. The chain combines TRBV11-2 with TRBJ2-7, with a tentative D call TRBD1 (6 bases). In germline, CDR1 is SGHAT, CDR2 FQNNGV. With 2 bases removed from V and 2 bases from J, the gap between germline ends came to 16 bases. The CDR3 length is 16 residues. CDR3 bases: TGTGCCAGCAGCTTAAGGATAGAACAGGGCACCTACGAGCAGTACTTC. This codes for CASSLRIEQGTYEQYF.

This clonotype was seen a few times. CDR3 in DNA: TGCGCCAGCAGCTTGTCAGGTGGGAGACGAGAGACCCAGTACTTC. Its protein product is CASSLSGGRRETQYF. This chain joins TRBV5-1 and TRBJ2-5, with D tentatively TRBD2 (5 bases). Trimming cost V 1 base and J 4 bases, with 14 bases left between them. Germline V gene data show CDR1 as SGHRS and CDR2 as YFSETQ. The CDR3 covers 15 residues.

This clonotype was detected ten times or more. The rearrangement joins TRBV6-1 to TRBJ2-4, with D tentatively TRBD2 (6 bases). CDR1 and CDR2 (germline): MNHNS, SASEGT. The CDR3 extends over 17 amino acids. V was pared by 8 bases and J by 0 bases, with 20 bases between. CDR3 protein: CASHFSGVLLAKNIQYF. The CDR3 nucleotides read TGTGCCAGCCATTTTAGCGGTGTATTACTAGCCAAAAACATTCAGTACTTC.

This clonotype has only a few counts. This chain uses TRBV9 with TRBJ1-5, with a tentative D call TRBD1 (6 bases). CDR1 is SGDLS, CDR2 YYNGEE, per germline. Trimming cost V 0 bases and J 6 bases, with 10 bases left between them. This CDR3 has 14 residues. The CDR3 region is CASSVGGGVQPQHF. The CDR3 nucleotides read TGTGCCAGCAGCGTAGGAGGGGGGGTTCAGCCCCAGCATTTT.

This chain connects TRBV12-3 or TRBV12-4 to TRBJ1-6, with a possible D match to TRBD1 (6 bases). CDR3 length: 17 amino acids. V was clipped by 2 bases and J by 0 bases, with 11 bases between them. CDR3 region: CASSLKGGVSYNSPLHF. As DNA, the CDR3 is TGTGCCAGCAGTTTAAAAGGGGGTGTCTCCTATAATTCACCCCTCCACTTT.

As regards this clonotype: An end of the junction differs from the germline gene, which may be a read error. Here the CDR3 reads CASSLLVQRPNQPQHF. The DNA of the CDR3 is TGTGCCAGTAGCTTATTGGTGCAGCGCCCCAATCAGCCCCAGCATTTT. The chain is built from TRBV7-3 and TRBJ1-5; D gene ambiguous. The CDR3 length is 16 residues. Per germline, CDR1 SGHTA and CDR2 FQGTGA. The full variable domain, rest sourced from reference TRBV7-3 and TRBJ1-5, is GAGVSQTPSNKVTEKGKYVELRCDPISGHTALYWYRQSLGQGPEFLIYFQGTGAADDSGLPNDRFFAVRPEGSVSTLKIQRTERGDSAVYLCASSLLVQRPNQPQHFGDGTRLSIL.

This clonotype was observed many times. The V call is TRBV28, the J call TRBJ2-2; 11 bases fit TRBD1. CDR1 MDHEN and CDR2 SYDVKM come from the germline V gene. The CDR3 spans 17 residues. The ends lost 6 bases at V and 4 bases at J; junction bases unmatched: 10. The DNA for the CDR3 is TGTGCCAGCAGCTTCGCGGGGACAGGGGGTTCCACCGGGGAGCTGTTTTTT. It translates to CASSFAGTGGSTGELFF.

Many counts were recorded for this clonotype. The J gene is TRBJ2-7, the V gene TRBV6-2 or TRBV6-3; TRBD2 aligns across 9 bases. The CDR3 consists of 18 residues. Trimming took 5 bases from V and 3 from J; bases not matched to a gene: 17. Germline CDR1 is MNHEY and CDR2 is SVGEGT. As DNA, the CDR3 is TGTGCCAGCAGTGTTCCCGGGACTAGCCAAATTGGGAACTACGAGCAGTACTTC. Translating gives CASSVPGTSQIGNYEQYF.

This clonotype was detected only a few times. A much larger clone differs by one base, so this may be a read error. The chain couples TRBV2 to TRBJ2-7; 8 bases agree with TRBD2. V lost 6 bases, J lost 3 bases, and 4 bases stayed unmatched. This CDR3 is built from 13 residues. Germline CDR1 is SNHLY and CDR2 is FYNNEI. DNA of the CDR3: TGTGCCAGCAGACTAGCGGCTGACTACGAGCAGTACTTC. Translation: CASRLAADYEQYF.

This clonotype was picked up a small number of times. The chain couples TRBV19 to TRBJ2-1; the D gene is possibly TRBD1 (5 bases). This CDR3 is 15 amino acids long. Germline V gene data show CDR1 as LNHDA and CDR2 as SQIVND (reference sequence). Trimming removed 0 bases at V and 4 bases at J, with 10 bases between. CDR3 protein: CASSIDPDTYNEQFF. The DNA of the CDR3 is TGTGCCAGTAGTATAGACCCGGACACTTACAATGAGCAGTTCTTC.

The rearrangement uses TRBV11-2 and TRBJ1-3; maybe TRBD1 (6 bases). Germline loops: CDR1 SGHAT, CDR2 FQNNGV. This CDR3 is 16 amino acids long. V was clipped by 2 bases and J by 4 bases, with 15 bases between them. The DNA for the CDR3 is TGTGCCAGCAGCTTAATGGAGGGGGGCAACGGAAACACCATATATTTT. Its translation: CASSLMEGGNGNTIYF.

This clonotype was counted only a few times. This chain uses TRBV2 with TRBJ2-7, with a tentative D call TRBD2 (6 bases). V was clipped by 6 bases and J by 4 bases, with 19 bases between them. The CDR3 is made up of 15 amino acids. Germline V gene lookup returns CDR1 SNHLY and CDR2 FYNNEI. The CDR3 coding sequence is TGTGCCAGCAGAAAGGGACTCCCTCGGCAATACGAGCAGTACTTC. Its protein is CASRKGLPRQYEQYF.

A note on this clonotype: A much larger clonotype is one base distant, so this may be a read error. The V gene is TRBV11-2, the J gene TRBJ2-5; possible D gene TRBD1, 6 bases. The CDR3 sequence is 15 residues long. Germline-derived CDR1 and CDR2 are SGHAT and FQNNGV. V was pared by 4 bases and J by 2 bases, with 14 bases between. Written as DNA, the CDR3 is TGTGCCAGCAGCTCTCAGGGGAAAATACAAGAGACCCAGTACTTC. Translating gives CASSSQGKIQETQYF.

This chain connects TRBV6-1 to TRBJ1-5; a weak D match, TRBD1 (6 bases). V was trimmed by 4 bases and J by 6 bases, leaving 7 bases between them. The CDR3 extends over 12 amino acids. Germline assignment: CDR1 MNHNS and CDR2 SASEGT. The CDR3 region has the DNA TGTGCCAGCAGTGTAGGGGGTCAGCCCCAGCATTTT. Its translation: CASSVGGQPQHF.

This clonotype has more than one count but fewer than ten. This chain connects TRBV18 to TRBJ2-7; D may correspond to TRBD1 or TRBD2 (5 bases each). The CDR3 has 16 amino acids. Germline V lookup: CDR1 KGHSH, CDR2 LQKENI. Trimming removed 6 bases at V and 0 bases at J, with 18 bases between. DNA for the CDR3: TGTGCCAGCTCGTTTACGGGACCCTCGAGCTCCTACGAGCAGTACTTC. Translated: CASSFTGPSSSYEQYF.